This TCR beta chain was captured by sequencing in a study of shared clonotypes between healthy human individuals. Naive-designated CD8 cells lacked CD45RO, were positively enriched for CCR7, and omitted terminally differentiated effector memory CD45RA+ cells. CDR1 and CDR2 from the germline V gene are MNHNS and SASEGT. The germline V and J ends were trimmed by 8 bases and 5 bases, with 15 bases remaining between them. The CDR3 length is 14 residues. Measured with immunoSEQ multiplex PCR; TCRdb has only the in-frame clones, and not every one. The sample lists under 2,000,000 clones, 85% to 95% occurring once.

J is TRBJ2-2 and V is TRBV6-1; D possibly corresponds to TRBD1 (5 bases). This TCR came from a man aged 18 to 29 in good health. Sequenced sample: naive CD8+ T cells sorted from blood. DNA for the CDR3: TGTGCCAGCGACTCAGGGTTTGATACCGGGGAGCTGTTTTTT. Translating gives CASDSGFDTGELFF.